Detailed here is one T cell receptor beta chain. What it binds is unknown. This entry is derived from a study of cytomegalovirus exposure and HLA in healthy donors. General study findings and limits: In a later analysis, TCR beta V- and J-gene trimming showed a link to a missense DCLRE1C variant. A few chains tied to CMV proved CMV antigen-specific in vitro.

The PCR had 60 Vbeta and 13 Jbeta primers. Libraries were prepared by immunoSEQ multiplex PCR; TCRdb keeps only in-frame clonotypes and omits some of them. This table holds approximately 200,000 clones, 79% found once. The CDR3 extends over 16 amino acids. Trimming removed 3 bases from V and 5 bases from J; junction bases left unmatched: 13. Germline loops: CDR1 SGHRS, CDR2 YFSETQ. The sequence derives from a woman aged 25 to 45 in good health and CMV-seropositive. Sequenced sample: PBMCs. The chain uses TRBV5-1 and TRBJ2-7, with 8 bases matching TRBD2. CDR3 loop: CASSSGTSDRRDEQYF. The CDR3 nucleotides are TGCGCCAGCAGCTCCGGGACTAGTGACAGGAGGGACGAGCAGTACTTC.